One TCR beta chain is described in this entry. Its antigen remains unknown. This entry is derived from a study of blood T cell dynamics during melanoma immunotherapy. Study-level points and caveats: PBMC repertoires of eventual disease-control patients split at W3 into clonality or diversity gains.

The CDR3 spans 13 residues. Germline V gene data show CDR1 as LNHDA and CDR2 as SQIVND (reference sequence). Trimming removed 8 bases from V and 1 base from J; junction bases left unmatched: 2. A fixed DNA input of 350 ng was used per bulk PBMC sample. Clones were read by immunoSEQ multiplex PCR, and TCRdb kept only the in-frame ones, dropping some. The repertoire consists of some 9,100 clones, with over 75% occurring once and the leading ten covering approximately 1.1%. The time point is: week 3, after first cycle of checkpoint inhibitor. One draw preceded checkpoint blockade; another followed its first cycle at week 3. Disease control meant complete response, partial response or stable disease at 12 weeks.

V and J are TRBV19 and TRBJ2-1, with 7 bases identical to TRBD2. This material consisted of blood, taken from a patient treated with checkpoint blockade. The sequence derives from a human donor with melanoma. This chain's CDR3 is CASLGGSYNEQFF. As DNA, the CDR3 is TGTGCCAGTTTGGGGGGGTCCTACAATGAGCAGTTCTTC.